The rows below give T cell receptor beta chains drawn from one sample of a study of T cells in Graves' hyperthyroidism and ophthalmopathy. Via MiXCR, TCRdb re-called the multiplex PCR reads, giving one row per CDR3 protein. Here the sample spans roughly 650,000 distinct CDR3 sequences, approximately 15% being singletons. Sample: blood. The origin of the receptors is a woman aged 40 to 49 with Graves' ophthalmopathy. Both conserved end residues are part of each CDR3. D genes are given only for firm matches. Part of the rows lack a size; the others show once, few, many or a class for expanded clones.

TRBD2 | TRBJ2-7 | TRBV20-1 | few | TGCAGTGCTAGGGACGGGACTAGCCTTACCTACGAGCAGTACTTC | CSARDGTSLTYEQYF
NA | TRBJ2-5 | TRBV28 | few | TGTGCCAGCAGTTTATCTCTCCGACTGCCCCAGTACTTC | CASSLSLRLPQYF
NA | TRBJ2-1 | TRBV5-1 | many | TGCGCCAGCAGCTTGGCCGGGGCATCTCAAGGGAATGAGCAGTTCTTC | CASSLAGASQGNEQFF
NA | TRBJ1-1 | TRBV20-1 | NA | TGCAGTGCTAGGAGACAGACCATGAACACTGAAGCTTTCTTT | CSARRQTMNTEAFF
NA | TRBJ1-4 | TRBV20-1 | NA | TGCAGTGCTAGTCGGGCCCCCAGGGAAATAGTGGAAAAACTGTTTTTT | CSASRAPREIVEKLFF
TRBD1 | TRBJ2-3 | TRBV12-3/TRBV12-4 | NA | TGTGCCAGCAGTCCACCACCGGGACAGTTCACAGATACGCAGTATTTT | CASSPPPGQFTDTQYF
NA | TRBJ2-5 | TRBV20-1 | NA | TGCAGCGTGGGGAGCGGAGTTGGGACCCAGTACTTC | CSVGSGVGTQYF
NA | TRBJ1-1 | TRBV12-3/TRBV12-4 | once | TGTGCCAGCAGTAAGACAGTCGCTAACACTGAAGCTTTCTTT | CASSKTVANTEAFF
NA | TRBJ1-1 | TRBV30 | many | TGTGCCTGGATTAGGGCCCGAGAAGCTTTCTTT | CAWIRAREAFF
NA | TRBJ2-4 | TRBV12-3/TRBV12-4 | few | TGTGCCAGCTGCCCGGGGGCGGCCAAAAACATTCAGTACTTC | CASCPGAAKNIQYF
NA | TRBJ1-2 | TRBV20-1 | NA | TGCAGTGCTAGAGTTCGGCAGGGAGGGGCTGGGGGCTACACCTTC | CSARVRQGGAGGYTF
NA | TRBJ1-2 | TRBV2 | many | TGTGTCTCGACGGAGGTCTATGGCTACACCTTC | CVSTEVYGYTF
NA | TRBJ2-5 | TRBV7-2 | many | TGTGCCAGCAGCTTAAATGCGCAAGAGACCCAGTACTTC | CASSLNAQETQYF
NA | TRBJ2-2 | TRBV7-9 | NA | TGTGCCAGCAGTTTTATTACAGGGATGACCGGGGAGCTGTTTTTT | CASSFITGMTGELFF
NA | TRBJ2-3 | TRBV7-2 | NA | TGTGCCAGCAGCTTAAGGGGGGGCATGACAGATACGCAGTATTTT | CASSLRGGMTDTQYF
NA | TRBJ2-6 | TRBV7-2 | NA | TGTGCCAGCAGTCAATTTTCCGGGACAACAGGGGCCAACGTCCTGACTTTC | CASSQFSGTTGANVLTF
NA | TRBJ1-1 | TRBV5-1 | few | TGCGCCAGCAGCTTACCCGACAGGAACACTGAAGCTTTCTTT | CASSLPDRNTEAFF
NA | TRBJ2-1 | TRBV7-2 | many | TGTGCCAGCAGCTCCTTTAGGGGCAATGAGCAGTTCTTC | CASSSFRGNEQFF
NA | TRBJ2-3 | TRBV7-9 | many | TGTGCCAGCAGCTTAGACTCCCCGTTCGATACGCAGTATTTT | CASSLDSPFDTQYF
NA | TRBJ1-4 | TRBV20-1 | NA | TGCAGTGCGAGGACAACAACTAATGAAAAACTGTTTTTT | CSARTTTNEKLFF
TRBD2 | TRBJ2-1 | TRBV7-2 | many | TGTGCCAGCAGCTCCCCTAGCGGGAGGGCCATCAATGAGCAGTTCTTC | CASSSPSGRAINEQFF
NA | TRBJ1-1 | TRBV6-1 | many | TGTGCCAGCAGCGGAACCCAAAGAGTCCCCACTGAAGCTTTCTTT | CASSGTQRVPTEAFF
NA | TRBJ2-5 | TRBV5-1 | NA | TGCGCCAGCAGCTTGGGGGCAGGGAACCAAGAGACCCAGTACTTC | CASSLGAGNQETQYF
NA | TRBJ1-5 | TRBV20-1 | many | TGCAGTGCTAGCGCCGGGGACGCTTGGTACCAGCATTTT | CSASAGDAWYQHF
TRBD2 | TRBJ2-5 | TRBV11-2 | once | TGTGCCAGCAGCTTAGAAAATCCGAGACTAGCGGGAGCCGGGGAGACCCAGTACTTC | CASSLENPRLAGAGETQYF
NA | TRBJ2-5 | TRBV12-3/TRBV12-4 | few | TGTGCCAGCACTACGGCCCTTGGTGAGACCCAGTACTTC | CASTTALGETQYF
NA | TRBJ2-1 | TRBV28 | NA | TGTGCCAGCAGTTTTTTGACCCTCGAGCAGTTCTTC | CASSFLTLEQFF
NA | TRBJ1-2 | TRBV5-8 | few | TGTGCCAGCAGCTTAAACCGCTTTTTAGGTGGCTACACCTTC | CASSLNRFLGGYTF
NA | TRBJ2-7 | TRBV2 | many | TGTGCCAGCAGTCCGCAGGTGGACGGCTACGAGCAGTACTTC | CASSPQVDGYEQYF
NA | TRBJ2-5 | TRBV4-1 | NA | TGCGCCAGCAGCCAAGGAGGAGGGCTACCCCAAGAGACCCAGTACTTC | CASSQGGGLPQETQYF
NA | TRBJ1-1 | TRBV7-2 | few | TGTGCCAGCAGCTTACTTCGCATGAACACTGAAGCTTTCTTT | CASSLLRMNTEAFF
NA | TRBJ1-1 | TRBV10-3 | many | TGTGCCATCAGTCCCGGACAGATGAACACTGAAGCTTTCTTT | CAISPGQMNTEAFF
NA | TRBJ2-2 | TRBV11-1 | NA | TGTGCCAGCAGCGATCGTGGCGGCTCGCGCACCGGGGAGCTGTTTTTT | CASSDRGGSRTGELFF
NA | TRBJ2-1 | TRBV6-1 | few | TGTGCCAGCAGTGAATGGATATATGAGCAGTTCTTC | CASSEWIYEQFF
NA | TRBJ2-7 | TRBV4-1 | NA | TGCGCCAGCAGCCTAAATTACGGTATTCCCTACGAGCAGTACTTC | CASSLNYGIPYEQYF
NA | TRBJ1-1 | TRBV28 | many | TGTGCCACCCGGACCCCCCCCCTAATGAACACTGAAGCTTTCTTT | CATRTPPLMNTEAFF
NA | TRBJ1-1 | TRBV5-6 | few | TGTGCCAGCAGTTCAGCCATCCTACTGAACACTGAAGCTTTCTTT | CASSSAILLNTEAFF
NA | TRBJ2-2 | TRBV6-5 | NA | TGTGCCAGCAGTTACGGGCTCAGCACCGGGGAGCTGTTTTTT | CASSYGLSTGELFF
NA | TRBJ2-7 | TRBV9 | NA | TGTGCCAGCAGCGTGGGACATACCTCCTACGAGCAGTACTTC | CASSVGHTSYEQYF
TRBD2 | TRBJ2-1 | TRBV20-1 | many | TGCAGTGCTAGAGGGAGACTAGCGGGATGGGGAGGTAATGAGCAGTTCTTC | CSARGRLAGWGGNEQFF
NA | TRBJ1-6 | TRBV19 | NA | TGTGCCAGTAGCATCCCGGAAAATTCACCCCTCCACTTT | CASSIPENSPLHF
NA | TRBJ2-3 | TRBV10-3 | many | TGTGCCATCAGTGGGGGGTTCACAGATACGCAGTATTTT | CAISGGFTDTQYF
TRBD1 | TRBJ1-1 | TRBV18 | many | TGTGCCAGCTCACCGAGACAGGGGACTGAAGCTTTCTTT | CASSPRQGTEAFF